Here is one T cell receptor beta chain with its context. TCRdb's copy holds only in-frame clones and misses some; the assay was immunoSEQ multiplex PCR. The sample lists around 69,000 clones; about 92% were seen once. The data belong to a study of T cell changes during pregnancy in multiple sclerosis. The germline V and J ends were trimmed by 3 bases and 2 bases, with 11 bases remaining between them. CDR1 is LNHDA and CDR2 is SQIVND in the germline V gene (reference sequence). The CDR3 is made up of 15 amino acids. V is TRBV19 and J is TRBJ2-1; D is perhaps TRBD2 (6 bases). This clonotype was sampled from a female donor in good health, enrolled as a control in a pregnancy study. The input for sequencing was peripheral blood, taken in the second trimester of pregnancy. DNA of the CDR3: TGTGCCAGTAGTATTTTATGGGGGGCCTACAATGAGCAGTTCTTC. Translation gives CASSILWGAYNEQFF.